Included here is one T cell receptor (beta chain) sequence, with context. CDR3 length: 13 amino acids. The V end was cut by 9 bases, the J end by 4 bases, with 12 bases between. Germline loops: CDR1 MNHEY, CDR2 SMNVEV (reference sequence). This sample was taken from a study of cytomegalovirus exposure and HLA in healthy donors. 13 Jbeta primers and 60 Vbeta primers were used for the PCR. The data were produced by immunoSEQ multiplex PCR, yet TCRdb's version contains in-frame clones alone and is incomplete. The data show under 100,000 clones, 60% to 80% seen once. The sequence was collected from a boy between 10 and 17 years old in good health and CMV-seronegative. The V and J genes are TRBV27 and TRBJ2-2; maybe TRBD1 (6 bases). Sequenced input: PBMCs. The CDR3 spells CASGGAGTGELFF. In nucleotides, the CDR3 is TGTGCCAGTGGGGGCGCCGGCACCGGGGAGCTGTTTTTT.